The rows below give T cell receptor beta chains drawn from one sample of a study of OX40 agonist ivuxolimab in advanced cancers. Clones were sequenced by immunoSEQ multiplex PCR, and TCRdb holds only the in-frame ones, with some missing. The sample consists of tens of thousands of clones, approximately 93% of them appearing once. The material was CD4+ or CD8+ T cells sorted from blood, obtained in a trial of the OX40 agonist ivuxolimab. The receptor source for this set is an adult with an advanced solid tumor such as melanoma, head and neck, liver or kidney cancer. Both conserved end residues are part of each CDR3. Each record gives: D gene, clone size, V gene, J gene, CDR3 protein, CDR3 DNA. The D gene is left open where the match is weak. Clone size is not always given. Where it is, it says once, few, many or a class for expanded clones.

d_gene: .; abundance: .; v_gene: TRBV21-1; j_gene: TRBJ1-6; CDR3aa: CASSKGPVGQNGTSLHF; CDR3nt: TGTGCCAGCAGCAAAGGGCCAGTGGGGCAGAATGGTACATCCCTCCACTTT
d_gene: .; abundance: .; v_gene: TRBV4-1; j_gene: TRBJ2-7; CDR3aa: CASSPRAGTFYEQYF; CDR3nt: TGCGCCAGCAGCCCCCGCGCCGGGACTTTTTACGAGCAGTACTTC
d_gene: .; abundance: .; v_gene: TRBV7-2; j_gene: TRBJ1-5; CDR3aa: CASSYQGATPQHF; CDR3nt: TGTGCCAGCAGCTACCAGGGCGCGACGCCCCAGCATTTT
d_gene: .; abundance: .; v_gene: TRBV18; j_gene: TRBJ2-7; CDR3aa: CASSRDRFASYEQYF; CDR3nt: TGTGCCAGCTCACGCGACAGGTTTGCCTCCTACGAGCAGTACTTC
d_gene: TRBD2; abundance: .; v_gene: TRBV7-2; j_gene: TRBJ2-7; CDR3aa: CASSYRTSRTYEQYF; CDR3nt: TGTGCCAGCAGCTACCGGACTAGCCGAACCTACGAGCAGTACTTC
d_gene: .; abundance: .; v_gene: TRBV7-6; j_gene: TRBJ1-3; CDR3aa: CASSHLGGTGKGNTIYF; CDR3nt: TGTGCCAGCAGCCACTTAGGGGGGACCGGCAAAGGAAACACCATATATTTT
d_gene: .; abundance: .; v_gene: TRBV7-8; j_gene: TRBJ1-1; CDR3aa: CASSLVRDTEAFF; CDR3nt: TGTGCCAGCAGCTTAGTCAGGGACACTGAAGCTTTCTTT
d_gene: TRBD1; abundance: .; v_gene: TRBV6-1; j_gene: TRBJ1-5; CDR3aa: CASSVRQGGDQPQHF; CDR3nt: TGTGCCAGCAGTGTCCGACAGGGAGGGGATCAGCCCCAGCATTTT
d_gene: .; abundance: .; v_gene: TRBV28; j_gene: TRBJ1-1; CDR3aa: CASSPGDAVNTEAFF; CDR3nt: TGTGCCAGCAGCCCCGGGGACGCCGTGAACACTGAAGCTTTCTTT
d_gene: .; abundance: .; v_gene: TRBV20-1; j_gene: TRBJ2-5; CDR3aa: CSASSRETQYF; CDR3nt: TGCAGTGCTAGTTCGAGAGAGACCCAGTACTTC
d_gene: .; abundance: .; v_gene: TRBV5-1; j_gene: TRBJ2-2; CDR3aa: CASSAWGGRLNTGELFF; CDR3nt: TGCGCCAGCAGCGCTTGGGGTGGACGACTGAACACCGGGGAGCTGTTTTTT
d_gene: .; abundance: .; v_gene: TRBV15; j_gene: TRBJ2-7; CDR3aa: CATSSGGGTREYEQYF; CDR3nt: TGTGCCACCAGCAGCGGCGGAGGGACACGGGAGTACGAGCAGTACTTC
d_gene: TRBD1; abundance: .; v_gene: TRBV5-5; j_gene: TRBJ1-2; CDR3aa: CASSFTGTGIYYGYTF; CDR3nt: TGTGCCAGCAGCTTTACCGGGACAGGGATATATTATGGCTACACCTTC
d_gene: .; abundance: .; v_gene: TRBV6-6; j_gene: TRBJ1-1; CDR3aa: CASSFPEGANTEAFF; CDR3nt: TGTGCCAGCAGTTTCCCGGAGGGAGCGAACACTGAAGCTTTCTTT
d_gene: TRBD1; abundance: .; v_gene: TRBV6-5; j_gene: TRBJ1-5; CDR3aa: CASSTGTARPQHF; CDR3nt: TGTGCCAGCAGCACCGGGACAGCAAGGCCCCAGCATTTT
d_gene: .; abundance: .; v_gene: TRBV19; j_gene: TRBJ1-1; CDR3aa: CASSMSRGTMNTEAFF; CDR3nt: TGTGCCAGTAGTATGTCGCGAGGTACCATGAACACTGAAGCTTTCTTT
d_gene: TRBD1; abundance: .; v_gene: TRBV11-2; j_gene: TRBJ1-1; CDR3aa: CASSSPDRANTEAFF; CDR3nt: TGTGCCAGCAGCTCCCCGGACAGGGCGAACACTGAAGCTTTCTTT
d_gene: .; abundance: .; v_gene: TRBV7-9; j_gene: TRBJ2-1; CDR3aa: CASSSRSVRGSSYNEQFF; CDR3nt: TGTGCCAGCAGCTCCCGGTCTGTTCGGGGGAGCTCCTACAATGAGCAGTTCTTC
d_gene: .; abundance: .; v_gene: TRBV7-2; j_gene: TRBJ2-1; CDR3aa: CASSLGGDSSQFF; CDR3nt: TGTGCCAGCAGCTTAGGAGGGGACTCGTCGCAGTTCTTC
d_gene: TRBD1; abundance: .; v_gene: TRBV27; j_gene: TRBJ1-1; CDR3aa: CASKETGGLNTEAFF; CDR3nt: TGTGCCAGCAAGGAAACAGGGGGCTTGAACACTGAAGCTTTCTTT
d_gene: .; abundance: few; v_gene: TRBV19; j_gene: TRBJ2-7; CDR3aa: CATRTGDEQYF; CDR3nt: TGTGCCACCCGGACCGGAGACGAGCAGTACTTC
d_gene: .; abundance: .; v_gene: TRBV11-2; j_gene: TRBJ2-5; CDR3aa: CASSLVWGIQETQYF; CDR3nt: TGTGCCAGCAGCTTAGTTTGGGGAATACAGGAGACCCAGTACTTC
d_gene: .; abundance: .; v_gene: TRBV18; j_gene: TRBJ2-1; CDR3aa: CASSPATRNNEQFF; CDR3nt: TGTGCCAGCTCACCAGCGACACGGAACAATGAGCAGTTCTTC
d_gene: .; abundance: few; v_gene: TRBV7-9; j_gene: TRBJ2-3; CDR3aa: CASSMVGTTDTQYF; CDR3nt: TGTGCCAGCAGCATGGTTGGTACCACAGATACGCAGTATTTT
d_gene: .; abundance: .; v_gene: TRBV10-3; j_gene: TRBJ2-1; CDR3aa: CAISEIAIYGNEQFF; CDR3nt: TGTGCCATCAGTGAAATAGCGATCTACGGCAATGAGCAGTTCTTC
d_gene: .; abundance: few; v_gene: TRBV6-1; j_gene: TRBJ2-7; CDR3aa: CASSPRRYEQYF; CDR3nt: TGTGCCAGCAGTCCGAGAAGATACGAGCAGTACTTC
d_gene: .; abundance: .; v_gene: TRBV11-3; j_gene: TRBJ2-1; CDR3aa: CASSSRYNEQFF; CDR3nt: TGTGCCAGCAGCTCTCGCTACAATGAGCAGTTCTTC
d_gene: .; abundance: .; v_gene: TRBV5-1; j_gene: TRBJ2-7; CDR3aa: CASSLDSGAQYF; CDR3nt: TGCGCCAGCAGCTTGGACAGCGGAGCGCAGTACTTC
d_gene: TRBD1; abundance: .; v_gene: TRBV11-3; j_gene: TRBJ1-1; CDR3aa: CASSVGQGTEAFF; CDR3nt: TGTGCCAGCAGCGTCGGACAGGGGACTGAAGCTTTCTTT
d_gene: TRBD2; abundance: .; v_gene: TRBV11-2; j_gene: TRBJ2-3; CDR3aa: CASSLRMASGFTDTQYF; CDR3nt: TGTGCCAGCAGCCTCAGGATGGCTAGCGGATTCACAGATACGCAGTATTTT
d_gene: .; abundance: .; v_gene: TRBV5-8; j_gene: TRBJ1-2; CDR3aa: CASSLRGSYGYTF; CDR3nt: TGTGCCAGCAGCTTAAGAGGTTCCTATGGCTACACCTTC
d_gene: .; abundance: .; v_gene: TRBV6-5; j_gene: TRBJ1-1; CDR3aa: CASTAQGLNTEAFF; CDR3nt: TGTGCCAGCACAGCGCAGGGGTTGAACACTGAAGCTTTCTTT
d_gene: TRBD1; abundance: .; v_gene: TRBV10-3; j_gene: TRBJ2-2; CDR3aa: CATKGGQGTGELFF; CDR3nt: TGTGCCACCAAAGGGGGACAGGGCACCGGGGAGCTGTTTTTT
d_gene: .; abundance: .; v_gene: TRBV2; j_gene: TRBJ1-5; CDR3aa: CASSGTNQPQHF; CDR3nt: TGTGCCAGCAGTGGGACAAATCAGCCCCAGCATTTT
d_gene: .; abundance: .; v_gene: TRBV7-9; j_gene: TRBJ2-1; CDR3aa: CASGGPYNEQFF; CDR3nt: TGTGCCAGCGGGGGTCCCTACAATGAGCAGTTCTTC
d_gene: TRBD2; abundance: .; v_gene: TRBV2; j_gene: TRBJ2-7; CDR3aa: CASTRGLAGGSYYEQYF; CDR3nt: TGTGCCAGCACCCGGGGACTAGCGGGGGGCAGCTACTACGAGCAGTACTTC
d_gene: TRBD2; abundance: .; v_gene: TRBV7-9; j_gene: TRBJ2-3; CDR3aa: CAGTSGRDTQYF; CDR3nt: TGTGCCGGGACTAGCGGGAGAGATACGCAGTATTTT
d_gene: TRBD2; abundance: .; v_gene: TRBV10-3; j_gene: TRBJ2-3; CDR3aa: CAISDRAGVISTDTQYF; CDR3nt: TGTGCCATCAGTGATCGAGCGGGGGTTATAAGCACAGATACGCAGTATTTT
d_gene: .; abundance: .; v_gene: TRBV5-4; j_gene: TRBJ1-2; CDR3aa: CASSQDLGGRNGYTF; CDR3nt: TGTGCCAGCAGCCAAGATCTCGGCGGGAGAAATGGCTACACCTTC
d_gene: .; abundance: .; v_gene: TRBV2; j_gene: TRBJ2-2; CDR3aa: CASRGTAGTGELFF; CDR3nt: TGTGCCAGCAGGGGAACGGCTGGCACCGGGGAGCTGTTTTTT
d_gene: .; abundance: .; v_gene: TRBV5-1; j_gene: TRBJ2-2; CDR3aa: CASSFLDTGELFF; CDR3nt: TGCGCCAGCAGCTTCCTAGACACCGGGGAGCTGTTTTTT
d_gene: .; abundance: .; v_gene: TRBV6-1; j_gene: TRBJ1-2; CDR3aa: CASSLTGINGYTF; CDR3nt: TGTGCCAGCAGTCTCACAGGGATCAATGGCTACACCTTC
d_gene: .; abundance: once; v_gene: TRBV11-2; j_gene: TRBJ1-1; CDR3aa: CASSLEIGPGTEAFF; CDR3nt: TGTGCCAGCAGCTTAGAGATCGGGCCGGGCACTGAAGCTTTCTTT
d_gene: .; abundance: .; v_gene: TRBV7-9; j_gene: TRBJ1-2; CDR3aa: CASSYWENGYTF; CDR3nt: TGTGCCAGCAGCTATTGGGAGAATGGCTACACCTTC
d_gene: .; abundance: .; v_gene: TRBV18; j_gene: TRBJ1-1; CDR3aa: CASSPWGGANTEAFF; CDR3nt: TGTGCCAGCTCACCCTGGGGGGGAGCCAACACTGAAGCTTTCTTT
d_gene: TRBD2; abundance: .; v_gene: TRBV9; j_gene: TRBJ2-1; CDR3aa: CASNREGPYNEQFF; CDR3nt: TGTGCCAGCAACCGGGAGGGGCCCTACAATGAGCAGTTCTTC
d_gene: TRBD1; abundance: .; v_gene: TRBV5-6; j_gene: TRBJ2-7; CDR3aa: CASSFGTGGPYEQYF; CDR3nt: TGTGCCAGCAGCTTCGGGACAGGGGGCCCGTACGAGCAGTACTTC
d_gene: .; abundance: .; v_gene: TRBV11-2; j_gene: TRBJ1-3; CDR3aa: CASSLGGNTIYF; CDR3nt: TGTGCCAGCAGCTTAGGGGGAAACACCATATATTTT